Presented here are 31 T cell receptor beta chains from one specimen sequenced in a study of Ad26.COV2.S vaccination and SARS-CoV-2 variants. Documented treatment: roughly 18 received Ad26.COV2.S at low or high dose, single or two shots; roughly five received placebo; per-sample allocation not given. Sample collection was performed on day 63 after the first vaccine or placebo injection. Profiling relied on immunoSEQ multiplex PCR, and the TCRdb table lists in-frame clones only, not all of them. The sample includes more than 400,000 clones, 80% to 95% of them seen just once. The specimen comprised peripheral blood, sampled in a trial of Ad26.COV2.S vaccine versus placebo. The receptor set was obtained from a person between 18 and 59 years old who received the Ad26.COV2.S COVID-19 vaccine or a placebo.

This rearrangement joins TRBV5-5 to TRBJ1-6; 7 nucleotides line up with TRBD1. Looked up from germline, CDR1 is SGHKS and CDR2 is YYEKEE (reference sequence). The CDR3 consists of 16 residues. V gave up 6 bases and J gave up 4 bases; unmatched junction bases: 10. CDR3 sequence: CASNLRAGQYNSPLHF. The CDR3 nucleotides are TGTGCCAGCAACTTACGGGCGGGACAGTATAATTCACCCCTCCACTTT. Filled out from reference TRBV5-5 and TRBJ1-6, the complete variable domain reads DAGVTQSPTHLIKTRGQQVTLRCSPISGHKSVSWYQQVLGQGPQFIFQYYEKEERGRGNFPDRFSARQFPNYSSELNVNALLLGDSALYLCASNLRAGQYNSPLHFGNGTRLTVT.

J is TRBJ1-4 and V is TRBV24-1; TRBD1 agrees at 12 bases. The CDR3 has 18 residues. The ends lost 8 bases at V and 8 bases at J; junction bases unmatched: 17. Germline values: CDR1 KGHDR, CDR2 SFDVKD. The CDR3 nucleotides read TGTGCCACCACGCCCCCCGGGGACAGGGGGCTTTCGGGGGAAAAACTGTTTTTT. Its translation is CATTPPGDRGLSGEKLFF.

The chain carries TRBV11-3 and TRBJ2-7, with D tentatively TRBD2 (5 bases). This CDR3 comprises 16 residues. Germline-derived CDR1 and CDR2 are SGHNT and YENEEA. Deletions cut 4 bases from V and 2 bases from J, with 18 bases between. The CDR3: CASSSRLPDGTYEQYF. For the CDR3, the DNA is TGTGCCAGCAGCTCTAGACTACCCGACGGGACCTACGAGCAGTACTTC.

The chain couples TRBV19 to TRBJ2-2, with 8 bases aligning to TRBD1. V shed 6 bases, J shed 5 bases, and the junction held 8 bases outside the gene matches. Germline V gene lookup returns CDR1 LNHDA and CDR2 SQIVND (reference sequence). The CDR3 spans 15 residues. This CDR3 is CASSKTTGGTGELFF. For the CDR3, the DNA is TGTGCCAGTAGCAAAACTACAGGGGGGACCGGGGAGCTGTTTTTT.

V gene TRBV7-2 combines with J gene TRBJ1-5; D gene ambiguous. CDR3 size: 15 residues. Trimming took off 2 bases at V and 0 bases at J, with 8 bases between the two ends. Germline assignment: CDR1 SGHTA and CDR2 FQGNSA. CDR3 sequence reads: CASSLIWNSNQPQHF. CDR3 nucleotide sequence: TGTGCCAGCAGCTTAATCTGGAATAGCAATCAGCCCCAGCATTTT.

This chain links TRBV9 with TRBJ2-1; 13 bases are shared with TRBD2. CDR3 length equals 16 residues. J lost 7 bases, V lost 0 bases, and 4 bases had no gene match. Germline assignment: CDR1 SGDLS and CDR2 YYNGEE. CDR3 bases: TGTGCCAGCAGCGTAGCAGTGGGACTAGCGGGGAATGAGCAGTTCTTC. Amino acid sequence: CASSVAVGLAGNEQFF.

The chain couples TRBV12-3 or TRBV12-4 to TRBJ1-1, with D possibly TRBD1 on 6 matching bases. The CDR3 runs 12 residues. V was pared by 4 bases and J by 8 bases, with 11 bases between. DNA of the CDR3: TGTGCCAGCAGTTCGGACAGAGAGGAAGCTTTCTTT. This sequence encodes CASSSDREEAFF.

The rearrangement joins TRBV7-2 to TRBJ1-5; the D is unclear. The CDR3 is 16 residues long. The germline V gene encodes CDR1 SGHTA and CDR2 FQGNSA. The germline V and J ends were trimmed by 1 base and 3 bases, with 13 bases remaining between them. CDR3 in DNA: TGTGCCAGCAGCTTAGGAACAGCGGTTTTCAATCAGCCCCAGCATTTT. Translated, it gives CASSLGTAVFNQPQHF. The whole variable domain, filled in from reference TRBV7-2 and TRBJ1-5, reads GAGVSQSPSNKVTEKGKDVELRCDPISGHTALYWYRQSLGQGLEFLIYFQGNSAPDKSGLPSDRFSAERTGGSVSTLTIQRTQQEDSAVYLCASSLGTAVFNQPQHFGDGTRLSIL.

The CDR3 nucleotides read TGTGCCACCAGTGACGGACAGAGCCGAACTGAAAAACTGTTTTTT. This sequence encodes CATSDGQSRTEKLFF. This chain joins TRBV24-1 and TRBJ1-4, with D perhaps matching TRBD1 (6 bases). In germline, CDR1 is KGHDR, CDR2 SFDVKD. The CDR3 length is 15 residues. The V and J ends lost 4 bases and 7 bases respectively, with 15 bases between them.

The chain couples TRBV5-6 to TRBJ2-7, with TRBD2 identical over 13 bases. The CDR3 consists of 15 residues. With V trimmed by 3 bases and J by 6 bases, 6 bases remained unmatched. In germline, CDR1 is SGHDT, CDR2 YYEEEE. CDR3 in DNA: TGTGCCAGCAGCTCCGGACTAGCGGGAGAGGGCGAGCAGTACTTC. Its translation: CASSSGLAGEGEQYF.

The chain links TRBV5-4 to TRBJ1-1; TRBD1 is a possible D gene (5 bases). V was clipped by 9 bases and J by 6 bases, with 18 bases between them. This CDR3 has 13 residues. In germline, CDR1 is SGHNT, CDR2 YYREEE (reference sequence). As DNA, the CDR3 is TGTGCCACCGGGACTCTCGGACGTCCTGAAGCTTTCTTT. Translated: CATGTLGRPEAFF.

CDR3 loop: CASSFGGKSTDTQYF. DNA of the CDR3: TGTGCCAGCAGTTTTGGGGGAAAAAGCACAGATACGCAGTATTTT. V usage is TRBV27 and J usage is TRBJ2-3; tentatively, D is TRBD1 or TRBD2 (5 bases each). Germline CDR1 and CDR2: MNHEY and SMNVEV (reference sequence). With 3 bases removed from V and 0 bases from J, the gap between germline ends came to 10 bases. This CDR3 spans 15 amino acids.

CDR3 sequence (DNA): TGCGCCAGCAGCTTGGTGGACAGGGATTCCAAAAACATTCAGTACTTC. As protein: CASSLVDRDSKNIQYF. The V call is TRBV5-1, the J call TRBJ2-4, with 8 bases matching TRBD1. Trimming at V came to 0 bases and at J to 2 bases, leaving 4 bases not matched to a gene. There are 16 residues in the CDR3. Germline CDR1 SGHRS, CDR2 YFSETQ.

The V and J genes are TRBV12-5 and TRBJ2-5, with D possibly TRBD1 on 6 matching bases. The CDR3 sequence is 13 residues long. The ends were cut back, 7 bases at V and 1 base at J, with 10 bases in the middle. Germline-derived CDR1 and CDR2 are LGHNT and FRNRAP. The CDR3 nucleotides read TGTGCTAGTGCCGAGGACAGCCAAGAGACCCAGTACTTC. Its translation is CASAEDSQETQYF. Supplemented by reference TRBV12-5 and TRBJ2-5, the full variable domain reads DARVTQTPRHKVTEMGQEVTMRCQPILGHNTVFWYRQTMMQGLELLAYFRNRAPLDDSGMPKDRFSAEMPDATLATLKIQPSEPRDSAVYFCASAEDSQETQYFGPGTRLLVL.

The gene calls are TRBV2 and TRBJ1-1, with D possibly TRBD1 on 6 matching bases. The CDR3 runs 14 residues. Trimming pared 4 bases from V and 1 base from J, leaving 10 bases between. Germline V gene sequence: CDR1 SNHLY, CDR2 FYNNEI. In nucleotides, the CDR3 is TGTGCCAGCAGTGTCGACAGGTGGAACACTGAAGCTTTCTTT. This translates into CASSVDRWNTEAFF.

This clone was observed a single time. The V gene is TRBV5-4, the J gene TRBJ2-1; D call uncertain. From germline, CDR1 is SGHNT and CDR2 YYREEE (reference sequence). This CDR3 contains 11 residues. Trimming stripped 4 bases from V and 11 bases from J, with 10 bases between. The CDR3: CASSRGEKQFF. The CDR3 DNA is TGTGCCAGCAGCCGTGGGGAAAAGCAGTTCTTC.

The chain links TRBV7-6 to TRBJ2-3, with 14 bases matching TRBD2. V lost 5 bases to trimming and J lost 2 bases; unmatched junction nucleotides: 9. CDR3 length equals 18 residues. The germline V gene encodes CDR1 SGHVS and CDR2 FNYEAQ. In nucleotides, the CDR3 is TGTGCCAGCAGCCGGGGACTAGCGGGAGTACAGGTCACAGATACGCAGTATTTT. This sequence encodes CASSRGLAGVQVTDTQYF.

The chain recombines TRBV2 with TRBJ2-7, with TRBD2 as a possible D gene (6 bases). The germline V and J ends were trimmed by 8 bases and 6 bases, with 23 bases remaining between them. Germline-derived CDR1 and CDR2 are SNHLY and FYNNEI. The CDR3 length is 15 residues. CDR3 bases: TGTGCCAGCGGGGAGCCGGGACTCCCTAGTCCCGAGCAGTACTTC. Protein sequence: CASGEPGLPSPEQYF.

The gene calls are TRBV5-1 and TRBJ2-7, with D possibly being TRBD1 or TRBD2 (5 bases each). Trimming removed 3 bases at V and 0 bases at J, with 16 bases between. The CDR3 is made up of 16 amino acids. Germline lookup yields CDR1 SGHRS and CDR2 YFSETQ. The CDR3 loop is CASSWGTGGGSYEQYF. The DNA of the CDR3 is TGCGCCAGCAGCTGGGGGACCGGTGGGGGCTCCTACGAGCAGTACTTC.

The J gene is TRBJ1-5, the V gene TRBV6-5; 7 nucleotides align to TRBD1. V gave up 6 bases and J gave up 5 bases; unmatched junction bases: 4. CDR1 and CDR2 (germline): MNHEY, SVGAGI. The CDR3 totals 13 residues. The CDR3 reads CASRNRGDQPQHF. The CDR3 nucleotides read TGTGCCAGCAGGAACAGGGGCGATCAGCCCCAGCATTTT.

The V call is TRBV6-4, the J call TRBJ2-7; D is unresolved. The CDR3 is 8 amino acids. The V and J ends lost 7 bases and 7 bases respectively, with 2 bases between them. Germline CDR1 reads MRHNA; CDR2 reads SNTAGT. The CDR3 DNA reads TGTGCCAGCAATGAGCAGTACTTC. This sequence encodes CASNEQYF.

This clone was seen once. This rearrangement joins TRBV24-1 to TRBJ2-1; TRBD2 matches 9 bases. Germline-derived CDR1 and CDR2 are KGHDR and SFDVKD. V trimming: 4 bases; J trimming: 1 base; junction bases outside the gene matches: 4. The CDR3 length is 16 residues. CDR3 in amino acids: CATSDTLAGSYNEQFF. CDR3 bases: TGTGCCACCAGTGACACTCTAGCGGGATCCTACAATGAGCAGTTCTTC.

V gene TRBV19 combines with J gene TRBJ2-1; 8 positions agree with TRBD2. Germline CDR1 LNHDA, CDR2 SQIVND (reference sequence). The CDR3 sequence is 13 residues long. V shed 3 bases and J 7 bases; nucleotides not matched to a gene: 2. The CDR3 coding sequence is TGTGCCAGTAGTATGGGACTAGTAAATGAGCAGTTCTTC. Encoded protein: CASSMGLVNEQFF.

About this clone: The same CDR3 arises from other DNA sequences in this sample as well. The V and J genes are TRBV18 and TRBJ2-5; D is ambiguous. This CDR3 spans 11 amino acids. The V gene's germline CDR1 is KGHSH and CDR2 LQKENI. V lost 6 bases to trimming and J lost 2 bases, with 4 bases between them. The CDR3 region has the DNA TGTGCCAGCTCCCCTCAAGAGACCCAGTACTTC. Encoded protein: CASSPQETQYF.

The chain is built from TRBV28 and TRBJ2-5; 7 bases align to TRBD2. In germline, CDR1 is MDHEN, CDR2 SYDVKM. CDR3 size: 14 residues. Trimming took 8 bases from V and 2 from J; bases not matched to a gene: 8. The chain's CDR3 is CASRSGELQETQYF. The CDR3 region has the DNA TGTGCCAGCCGGAGCGGGGAGCTACAAGAGACCCAGTACTTC.

The chain combines TRBV2 with TRBJ2-1; tentatively, D is TRBD2 (6 bases). The V end was cut by 8 bases, the J end by 4 bases, with 12 bases between. The CDR3 runs 13 residues. Germline CDR1 and CDR2: SNHLY and FYNNEI. CDR3 bases: TGTGCCAGCGCTCGAGGAGGGTACAATGAGCAGTTCTTC. This translates into CASARGGYNEQFF.

V and J are TRBV7-9 and TRBJ2-2; 7 bases are a match to TRBD1. Germline CDR1 and CDR2: SEHNR and FQNEAQ (reference sequence). The CDR3 sequence is 16 residues long. V dropped 5 bases and J dropped 2; count of bases not matched to a gene: 8. The CDR3 spells CASSNPGQLNTGELFF. The CDR3 DNA reads as TGTGCCAGCAGCAACCCGGGACAGCTAAACACCGGGGAGCTGTTTTTT.

This clone was recorded only once. V usage is TRBV29-1 and J usage is TRBJ2-1, with 9 bases that match TRBD2. CDR1 SQVTM and CDR2 ANQGSEA come from the germline V gene. Unmatched junction bases numbered 4, after V lost 2 bases and J lost 8 bases. The CDR3 runs to 13 residues. CDR3 residues: CSVEIAGDHEQFF. In nucleotides, the CDR3 is TGCAGCGTTGAAATAGCGGGAGATCATGAGCAGTTCTTC.

V usage is TRBV7-3 and J usage is TRBJ2-1, with D hard to call. The CDR3 has 15 amino acids. V was pared by 2 bases and J by 0 bases, with 8 bases between. Germline assignment: CDR1 SGHTA and CDR2 FQGTGA. The CDR3 nucleotides are TGTGCCAGCAGCTTAGGGCTCAGCTCCTACAATGAGCAGTTCTTC. This gives the protein CASSLGLSSYNEQFF.

The V and J genes are TRBV3-1 (or the pseudogene TRBV3-2) and TRBJ2-5, with 7 bases aligning to TRBD1. With V trimmed by 1 base and J by 5 bases, 7 bases remained unmatched. Germline CDR1 LGHDT, CDR2 YNNKEL (reference sequence). The length of the CDR3 is 15 residues. The CDR3 protein is CASSQADRVGETQYF. For the CDR3, the DNA is TGTGCCAGCAGCCAAGCCGACAGGGTGGGGGAGACCCAGTACTTC.

The V and J genes are TRBV6-5 and TRBJ1-1, with 7 bases lining up with TRBD1. The J segment lost 6 bases and the V segment lost 0 bases, leaving 1 base of the junction unmatched. The length of the CDR3 is 13 residues. Germline values: CDR1 MNHEY, CDR2 SVGAGI. The CDR3 reads CASSYSGGSEAFF. The CDR3 DNA reads TGTGCCAGCAGTTACTCAGGGGGCTCTGAAGCTTTCTTT.